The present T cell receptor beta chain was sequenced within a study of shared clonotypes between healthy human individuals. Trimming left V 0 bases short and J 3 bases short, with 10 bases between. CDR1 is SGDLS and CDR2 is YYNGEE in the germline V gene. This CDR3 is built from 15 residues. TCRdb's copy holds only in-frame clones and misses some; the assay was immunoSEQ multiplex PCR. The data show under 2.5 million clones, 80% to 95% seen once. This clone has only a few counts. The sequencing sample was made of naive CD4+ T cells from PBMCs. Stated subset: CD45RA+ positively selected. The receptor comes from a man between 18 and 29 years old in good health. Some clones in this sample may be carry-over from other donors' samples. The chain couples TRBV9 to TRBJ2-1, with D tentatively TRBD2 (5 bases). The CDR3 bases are TGTGCCAGCAGCGTAGGAGGGCCCTACTACAATGAGCAGTTCTTC. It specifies CASSVGGPYYNEQFF.